This T cell receptor (beta chain) came from a study of blood T cell repertoires in COVID-19. Study information: Donors in the United States, Italy and Spain gave samples during acute or convalescent COVID-19.

In the original processing: Reference gene primer amplification gave nucleated cell count estimates. The assay was immunoSEQ multiplex PCR, and TCRdb's table has in-frame clones only and misses some. Clonal size and the V and J genes are those of that table, whereas D and trimming came from the DNA. The sample has some 270,000 clones, around 86% seen once; the top ten hold approximately 1.5%. Residents of over 20 US areas, aged about 18 to 89 years, made up the participants. Which cohort a participant joined came from the clinical history participants gave. Trimming at V came to 4 bases and at J to 9 bases, leaving 5 bases not matched to a gene. Germline CDR1 SGHAT, CDR2 FQNNGV. The CDR3 runs 12 residues. This clone was observed a few times.

The J gene is TRBJ1-1, the V gene TRBV11-2, with 7 bases fitting TRBD1. Sequencing was carried out using PBMCs or T cells enriched from blood (not recorded which). This TCR was recovered from a middle-aged woman who had recovered from COVID-19. The CDR3 loop reads CASSYRDRQAFF. CDR3 in DNA: TGTGCCAGCAGCTACCGGGACAGACAAGCTTTCTTT.